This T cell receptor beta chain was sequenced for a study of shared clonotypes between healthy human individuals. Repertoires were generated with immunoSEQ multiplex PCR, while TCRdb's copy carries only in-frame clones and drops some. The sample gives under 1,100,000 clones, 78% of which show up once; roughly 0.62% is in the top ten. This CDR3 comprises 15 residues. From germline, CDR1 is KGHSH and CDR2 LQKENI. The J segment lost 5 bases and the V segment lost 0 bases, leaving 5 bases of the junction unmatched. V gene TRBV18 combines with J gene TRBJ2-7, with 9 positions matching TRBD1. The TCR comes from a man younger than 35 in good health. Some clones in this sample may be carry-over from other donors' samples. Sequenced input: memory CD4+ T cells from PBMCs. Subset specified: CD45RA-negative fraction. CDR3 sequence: CASSPPLGQGHEQYF. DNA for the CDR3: TGTGCCAGCTCACCACCGTTGGGACAGGGACACGAGCAGTACTTC.